A single sample is the source of the 9 T cell receptor beta chains below, sequenced in a study of blood T cell repertoires in COVID-19. Data came from immunoSEQ multiplex PCR; TCRdb stores just in-frame clones and leaves some out. The table lists about 87,000 clones, 89% of them singletons, with more than 4.5% in the top ten. Specimen: peripheral blood. The receptor set was obtained from a woman older than 75 with active COVID-19.

The CDR3 loop reads CASSLRAGQETQYF. CDR3 bases: TGTGCCAGCTCCCTCCGTGCGGGTCAAGAGACCCAGTACTTC. This rearrangement joins TRBV18 to TRBJ2-5, with D perhaps matching TRBD2 (5 bases). Trimming removed 6 bases from V and 2 bases from J, with 13 bases in between. The CDR3 loop spans 14 amino acids. Germline CDR1 and CDR2: KGHSH and LQKENI.

This chain connects TRBV7-2 to TRBJ1-5, with unresolved D. V was cut by 0 bases and J by 5 bases, with 5 bases left in between. CDR1 and CDR2 from the germline V gene are SGHTA and FQGNSA. CDR3 size: 13 residues. The CDR3 is CASSLARDQPQHF. In DNA form, the CDR3 reads TGTGCCAGCAGCTTAGCGAGGGATCAGCCCCAGCATTTT.

This CDR3 is CASSLEGAGAFEQYF. In DNA, the CDR3 is TGCGCCAGCAGCTTGGAAGGGGCGGGAGCGTTCGAGCAGTACTTC. The chain combines TRBV5-1 with TRBJ2-7; 7 bases line up with TRBD2. The CDR3 totals 15 residues. CDR1 SGHRS and CDR2 YFSETQ come from the germline V gene. V gave up 0 bases and J gave up 6 bases; unmatched junction bases: 9.

The chain combines TRBV6-2 or TRBV6-3 with TRBJ2-3, with D unresolved. Deletions cut 5 bases from V and 1 base from J, with 7 bases between. Germline V gene lookup returns CDR1 MNHEY and CDR2 SVGEGT. The CDR3 has 13 residues. The chain's CDR3 is CASSPQGTDTQYF. The CDR3 nucleotides read TGTGCCAGCAGTCCCCAGGGCACAGATACGCAGTATTTT.

This clone was seen only once. The chain is built from TRBV20-1 and TRBJ1-5; weak D call: TRBD1 (5 bases). Trimming shortened V by 3 bases and J by 2 bases, and 17 bases separated the two germline ends. The CDR3 is made up of 16 amino acids. Germline CDR1 and CDR2: DFQATT and SNEGSKA (reference sequence). This CDR3 reads CSASRRIQAGNQPQHF. DNA of the CDR3: TGCAGTGCTAGTAGGAGAATACAGGCGGGCAATCAGCCCCAGCATTTT.

The V call is TRBV5-4, the J call TRBJ2-4; perhaps TRBD1 as D (6 bases). The germline CDR1 and CDR2 sequences are SGHNT and YYREEE (reference sequence). Trimming pared 3 bases from V and 13 bases from J, leaving 14 bases between. The CDR3 covers 12 residues. CDR3 nucleotide sequence: TGTGCCAGCAGCTCGCAGGGGTCCTTCCAGTACTTC. Translated: CASSSQGSFQYF.

V is TRBV21-1 and J is TRBJ1-1. TRBV21-1 is recorded as a pseudogene. This CDR3 contains 19 residues. The CDR3 region has the DNA TGTGCCAGCCATCACGATTTGGCGGCTCTCCCGATCATGAACACTGAAGCTTTCTTT. Protein product: CASHHDLAALPIMNTEAFF.

This clone occurred a few times. The J gene is TRBJ2-5, the V gene TRBV28; perhaps TRBD2 as D (5 bases). The CDR3 has 15 amino acids. Germline V CDR1 and CDR2: MDHEN, SYDVKM. Trimming shortened V by 6 bases and J by 1 base, and 15 bases separated the two germline ends. CDR3 sequence: CASRRAGMGQETQYF. For the CDR3, the DNA is TGTGCCAGCAGGAGGGCAGGAATGGGCCAAGAGACCCAGTACTTC.

The rearrangement links TRBV5-1 to TRBJ2-1; TRBD1 matches 12 bases. The germline V gene encodes CDR1 SGHRS and CDR2 YFSETQ. The CDR3 has 16 residues. The J segment lost 8 bases and the V segment lost 0 bases, leaving 6 bases of the junction unmatched. The chain's CDR3 is CASSLEGTGGRDEQFF. In DNA, the CDR3 is TGCGCCAGCAGCTTGGAAGGGACAGGGGGCAGGGATGAGCAGTTCTTC.